This T cell receptor (beta chain) derives from a study of blood T cells in healthy people across ages. V lost 6 bases and J lost 0; bases outside the gene matches: 8. The CDR3 is 15 amino acids. The germline gives CDR1 SGHRS, CDR2 YFSETQ. Primed by a sample-barcoded 5' primer and a J-beta primer mix, a second PCR proceeded for about 6 to 11 cycles. CDR3-containing paired-end reads numbered at least 2.5 million in each sample. MiXCR, run by TCRdb on the 5' RACE reads, gives a single entry per CDR3 protein. The profile shows 1.6 million or so distinct CDR3 sequences, about 31% of them singletons. The J gene is TRBJ2-5, the V gene TRBV5-1; 7 bases fit TRBD2. Source material: blood. This sequence was found in a woman aged 25-40 years in good health. The CDR3 loop reads CASNWTSAYQETQYF. In DNA form, the CDR3 reads TGCGCCAGCAACTGGACTAGTGCGTACCAAGAGACCCAGTACTTC.